Each of the 21 T cell receptor beta chains below was sequenced from the same sample in a study of OX40 agonist ivuxolimab in advanced cancers. Produced via immunoSEQ multiplex PCR; TCRdb's table is partial and in-frame only. Among more than 45,000 clones listed, around 77% were seen once. Sequences were derived from CD4+ or CD8+ T cells sorted from blood, sampled in a trial of the OX40 agonist ivuxolimab. The source is an adult with an advanced solid tumor such as melanoma, head and neck, liver or kidney cancer.

This chain uses TRBV6-1 with TRBJ1-1; 7 bases agree with TRBD1. This CDR3 has 16 amino acids. The junction had 7 bases not matched to a gene; V was cut back by 2 bases and J by 1 base. The germline V gene has CDR1 MNHNS and CDR2 SASEGT. The CDR3 DNA reads as TGTGCCAGCAGTGAACTCAGGGGGTATGGGAACACTGAAGCTTTCTTT. Translation: CASSELRGYGNTEAFF.

V and J are TRBV5-1 and TRBJ2-2; perhaps TRBD2 as D (6 bases). The germline V gene has CDR1 SGHRS and CDR2 YFSETQ. This CDR3 has 15 residues. Trimming pared 4 bases from V and 0 bases from J, leaving 10 bases between. The CDR3 region is CASSQRASNTGELFF. The DNA of the CDR3 is TGCGCCAGCAGCCAGCGGGCCTCGAACACCGGGGAGCTGTTTTTT.

The rearrangement links TRBV15 to TRBJ1-5, with a possible D match to TRBD1 (6 bases). V dropped 5 bases and J dropped 2 bases, with 13 bases sitting between them. This CDR3 region has 15 residues. Germline CDR1 LNHNV, CDR2 YYDKDF (reference sequence). CDR3 sequence (DNA): TGTGCCACCAGCTATCAGGGGCCCGGCAATCAGCCCCAGCATTTT. It is translated as CATSYQGPGNQPQHF.

This rearrangement joins TRBV14 to TRBJ2-1; D is unresolved. Trimming took 0 bases from V and 10 from J, leaving 13 bases between them. CDR1 is SGHDN, CDR2 FVKESK, per germline. CDR3 length equals 14 residues. The CDR3 DNA follows: TGTGCCAGCAGCCAAGAACTCATGCTGACAGAGCAGTTCTTC. It translates to CASSQELMLTEQFF.

V is TRBV6-1 and J is TRBJ2-5; D is perhaps TRBD2 (6 bases). Germline CDR1 MNHNS, CDR2 SASEGT. The CDR3 spans 12 residues. V was clipped by 8 bases and J by 9 bases, with 16 bases between them. CDR3 DNA sequence: TGTGCCAGCCACGCACCTTCGGGGGCCCAGTACTTC. Its translation is CASHAPSGAQYF.

This rearrangement joins TRBV10-3 to TRBJ2-1, with a weak D call TRBD1 (5 bases). Trimming took off 10 bases at V and 0 bases at J, with 19 bases between the two ends. The CDR3 spans 16 residues. Germline assignment: CDR1 ENHRY and CDR2 SYGVKD. The CDR3 sequence: CATKLAGQGSYNEQFF. In DNA, the CDR3 is TGTGCCACTAAACTCGCAGGTCAGGGCTCCTACAATGAGCAGTTCTTC.

The chain joins TRBV2 to TRBJ2-7; 7 bases line up with TRBD2. Per the germline V gene, CDR1 is SNHLY and CDR2 is FYNNEI. This CDR3 region has 16 residues. V dropped 6 bases and J dropped 5; count of bases not matched to a gene: 16. The DNA for the CDR3 is TGTGCCAGCAGCTCGCGGGAGTACAGATTTGGGGACGAGCAGTACTTC. This gives the protein CASSSREYRFGDEQYF.

CDR3 loop: CASSSPAQPQHF. In DNA form, the CDR3 reads TGTGCCAGCAGCTCCCCCGCTCAGCCCCAGCATTTT. This chain joins TRBV7-8 and TRBJ1-5; no clear D gene. This CDR3 has 12 residues. Per germline, CDR1 SGHVS and CDR2 FQNEAQ. V was trimmed by 4 bases and J by 6 bases, leaving 7 bases between them.

The chain has TRBV6-5 and TRBJ1-1; D gene uncertain. Germline V CDR1 and CDR2: MNHEY, SVGAGI. The CDR3 covers 11 residues. V was pared by 5 bases and J by 7 bases, with 8 bases between. The CDR3 nucleotides are TGTGCCAGCAGTCACGCTGGTGAAGCTTTCTTT. Its translation is CASSHAGEAFF.

The chain recombines TRBV6-4 with TRBJ1-1, with unresolved D. The germline V gene has CDR1 MRHNA and CDR2 SNTAGT. Trimming cost V 6 bases and J 2 bases, with 10 bases left between them. The length of the CDR3 is 13 residues. CDR3 in DNA: TGTGCCAGCAGAGCGCAGAGAAACACTGAAGCTTTCTTT. This codes for CASRAQRNTEAFF.

This chain links TRBV4-1 with TRBJ2-5; D unresolved. V lost 3 bases to trimming and J lost 6 bases, with 8 bases between them. The CDR3 loop spans 12 amino acids. CDR1 is MGHRA, CDR2 YSYEKL, per germline. The CDR3 reads CASSQAGQTQYF. For the CDR3, the DNA is TGCGCCAGCAGCCAGGCAGGACAGACCCAGTACTTC.

The V call is TRBV18, the J call TRBJ1-1, with unresolved D. Germline V gives CDR1 KGHSH, CDR2 LQKENI. This CDR3 region has 14 residues. V was cut by 0 bases and J by 0 bases, with 5 bases left in between. CDR3 DNA sequence: TGTGCCAGCTCACCACCGAGCGTGAACACTGAAGCTTTCTTT. Its protein is CASSPPSVNTEAFF.

This clone was counted a single time. V usage is TRBV6-5 and J usage is TRBJ2-3; D uncertain. The V gene lost 8 bases and the J gene lost 1 base, with 16 bases spanning the gap. Per germline, CDR1 MNHEY and CDR2 SVGAGI. The CDR3 has 15 residues. This CDR3 reads CASCPNVAGTDTQYF. The CDR3, as DNA: TGTGCCAGCTGTCCCAACGTGGCCGGCACAGATACGCAGTATTTT.

The chain carries TRBV28 and TRBJ2-1; maybe TRBD2 (6 bases). Trimming shortened V by 3 bases and J by 9 bases, and 12 bases separated the two germline ends. This CDR3 comprises 13 residues. The germline V gene encodes CDR1 MDHEN and CDR2 SYDVKM. The DNA for the CDR3 is TGTGCCAGCAGTTTGTTTCGGGGAGGTGAGCAGTTCTTC. Translating it yields CASSLFRGGEQFF.

The chain recombines TRBV7-6 with TRBJ2-7; TRBD1 matches 9 bases. The CDR3 is 14 residues long. V gave up 5 bases and J gave up 3 bases; unmatched junction bases: 5. Germline CDR1 SGHVS, CDR2 FNYEAQ. The CDR3 DNA reads TGTGCCAGCAGCCATTCGGGACAGGGCTACGAGCAGTACTTC. It codes for CASSHSGQGYEQYF.

The chain has TRBV19 and TRBJ1-1; TRBD1 might be the D (5 bases). This CDR3 contains 15 residues. The germline CDR1 and CDR2 sequences are LNHDA and SQIVND (reference sequence). The V end lost 7 bases, the J end lost 1 base, and 16 bases lay between the germline ends. The CDR3 sequence is CASTRQGGTNTEAFF. CDR3 bases: TGTGCCAGTACCCGGCAGGGCGGAACGAACACTGAAGCTTTCTTT.

V gene TRBV7-3 combines with J gene TRBJ2-2; maybe TRBD1 (5 bases). Per the germline V gene, CDR1 is SGHTA and CDR2 is FQGTGA. The CDR3 is 14 residues long. Trimming cost V 5 bases and J 9 bases, with 16 bases left between them. The CDR3 coding sequence is TGTGCCAGCAGCCCTAAATCAGGGTCGCGGGAGCTGTTTTTT. As protein: CASSPKSGSRELFF.

The rearrangement links TRBV4-1 to TRBJ2-1; TRBD2 matches at 8 bases. The CDR3 is 19 residues long. The germline CDR1 and CDR2 sequences are MGHRA and YSYEKL. Unmatched junction bases numbered 14, after V lost 4 bases and J lost 0 bases. CDR3 amino acids: CASSLLAGTRYSSYNEQFF. In nucleotides, the CDR3 is TGCGCCAGCAGCCTCTTAGCGGGGACACGTTATAGCTCCTACAATGAGCAGTTCTTC.

The rearrangement joins TRBV27 to TRBJ2-7; perhaps TRBD2 as D (5 bases). Germline CDR1 MNHEY, CDR2 SMNVEV (reference sequence). This CDR3 spans 14 amino acids. The ends were cut back, 9 bases at V and 0 bases at J, with 15 bases in the middle. The CDR3 protein is CASQTTISSYEQYF. In DNA form, the CDR3 reads TGTGCCAGTCAGACTACAATTAGCTCCTACGAGCAGTACTTC.

The gene calls are TRBV15 and TRBJ1-5; D gene ambiguous. Trimming cost V 0 bases and J 3 bases, with 9 bases left between them. CDR1 is LNHNV and CDR2 is YYDKDF in the germline V gene (reference sequence). This CDR3 spans 15 amino acids. Here the CDR3 reads CATSRDKRFNQPQHF. The CDR3 DNA reads as TGTGCCACCAGCAGAGATAAACGTTTCAATCAGCCCCAGCATTTT.

The V and J genes are TRBV28 and TRBJ2-1; 10 positions agree with TRBD1. From germline, CDR1 is MDHEN and CDR2 SYDVKM. With V trimmed by 4 bases and J by 12 bases, 12 bases remained unmatched. The CDR3 covers 15 residues. CDR3 DNA: TGTGCCAGCAGTTCCTCCGGGACAGGGGATATCCGGCAGTTCTTC. Amino acids: CASSSSGTGDIRQFF. Combining the CDR3 with reference TRBV28 and TRBJ2-1 gives the whole variable domain DVKVTQSSRYLVKRTGEKVFLECVQDMDHENMFWYRQDPGLGLRLIYFSYDVKMKEKGDIPEGYSVSREKKERFSLILESASTNQTSMYLCASSSSGTGDIRQFFGPGTRLTVL.